This T cell receptor beta chain came from a study of T cell responses to AZD1222 COVID-19 vaccine. Overall study results and limits: Females outnumbered males among donors, who were mostly white British; clonal diversity was possibly underestimated. Vaccination with two AZD1222 doses was followed by a rise in Spike-specific TCR breadth and depth. Spike-wide coverage was observed for vaccine-associated CD4 TCRs, with dominant responses at 160-218 and 743-854. Among those given AZD1222, only 5 to 7 were seropositive at baseline.

This clone appeared once. Its antigen is undetermined. The method was immunoSEQ multiplex PCR; TCRdb's version includes in-frame clones alone and lacks a portion of them. Found here are about 80,000 clones, 87% of them singletons; the top ten hold roughly a quarter. CDR1 is SGHTA and CDR2 is FQGTGA in the germline V gene. With 2 bases clipped from V and 4 bases from J, the junction kept 6 bases outside the gene matches. This CDR3 contains 16 residues. This sequence originates from an adult in good health. This sample comprised peripheral blood, obtained on day 0 of AZD1222 vaccination. The rearrangement links TRBV7-3 to TRBJ2-3, with 10 bases aligning to TRBD2. The CDR3 region is CASSLGLAGEADTQYF. The CDR3 coding sequence is TGTGCCAGCAGCTTAGGGCTAGCGGGGGAAGCAGATACGCAGTATTTT.